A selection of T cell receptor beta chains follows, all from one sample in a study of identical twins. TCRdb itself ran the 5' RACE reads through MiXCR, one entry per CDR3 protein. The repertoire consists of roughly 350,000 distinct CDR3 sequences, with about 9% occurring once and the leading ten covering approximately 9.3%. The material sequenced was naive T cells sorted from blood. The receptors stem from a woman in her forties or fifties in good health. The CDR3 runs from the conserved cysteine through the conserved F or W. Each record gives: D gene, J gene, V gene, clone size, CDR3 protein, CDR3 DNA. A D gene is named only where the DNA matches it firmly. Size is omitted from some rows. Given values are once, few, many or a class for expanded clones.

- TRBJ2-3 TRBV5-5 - CASSPPGDTDTQYF TGTGCCAGCAGCCCTCCGGGAGACACAGATACGCAGTATTTT
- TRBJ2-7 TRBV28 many CASSFLRYEQYF TGTGCCAGCAGTTTCCTAAGGTACGAGCAGTACTTC
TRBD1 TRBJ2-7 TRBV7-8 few CASSIGQGAGYEQYF TGTGCCAGCAGCATAGGACAGGGGGCTGGATACGAGCAGTACTTC
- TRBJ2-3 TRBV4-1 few CASSQPGGGDTQYF TGCGCCAGCAGCCAACCTGGGGGCGGGGATACGCAGTATTTT
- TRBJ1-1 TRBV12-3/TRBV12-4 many CASSPLSEAFF TGTGCCAGCAGTCCCCTCTCTGAAGCTTTCTTT
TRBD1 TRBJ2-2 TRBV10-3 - CATHPGQREAGELFF TGTGCCACCCACCCGGGACAGAGAGAGGCCGGGGAGCTGTTTTTT
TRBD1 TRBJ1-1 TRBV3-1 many CASSPGQGRTEAFF TGTGCCAGCAGCCCGGGACAGGGAAGGACTGAAGCTTTCTTT
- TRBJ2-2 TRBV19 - CASSRLSGYTGELFF TGTGCCAGTAGCCGACTTAGCGGATACACCGGGGAGCTGTTTTTT
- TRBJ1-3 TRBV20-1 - CSAREGLGVIYF TGCAGTGCTAGAGAGGGCCTGGGGGTGATATATTTT
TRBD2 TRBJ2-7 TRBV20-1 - CSAKGTSGIHEQYF TGCAGTGCCAAAGGGACTAGCGGGATACACGAGCAGTACTTC
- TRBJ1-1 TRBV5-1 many CASSLQGRYTEAFF TGCGCCAGCAGCTTGCAGGGAAGGTACACTGAAGCTTTCTTT
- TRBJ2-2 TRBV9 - CASSPNMGELFF TGTGCCAGCAGCCCAAATATGGGGGAGCTGTTTTTT
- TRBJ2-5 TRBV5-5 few CASSSLTEGVETQYF TGTGCCAGCAGCTCCCTAACGGAGGGTGTGGAGACCCAGTACTTC
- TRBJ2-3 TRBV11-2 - CASRDAISTDTQYF TGTGCCAGCCGAGACGCGATTAGCACAGATACGCAGTATTTT
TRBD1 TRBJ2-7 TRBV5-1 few CASSRGQGTLLGYEQYF TGCGCCAGCAGCAGGGGACAGGGGACCCTGTTGGGGTACGAGCAGTACTTC
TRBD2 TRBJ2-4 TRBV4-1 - CASSQAKGLAGGTAKNIQYF TGCGCCAGCAGCCAAGCCAAGGGACTAGCGGGAGGAACAGCCAAAAACATTCAGTACTTC
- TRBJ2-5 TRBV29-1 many CSVGRDQETQYF TGCAGCGTTGGCCGGGACCAAGAGACCCAGTACTTC
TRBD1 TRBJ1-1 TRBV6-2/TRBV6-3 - CASSTPGQRAEAFF TGTGCCAGCAGTACGCCGGGACAGCGTGCTGAAGCTTTCTTT
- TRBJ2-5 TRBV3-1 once CASSHGSRQETQYF TGTGCCAGCAGCCACGGATCGCGGCAAGAGACCCAGTACTTC
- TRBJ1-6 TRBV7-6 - CASSSGMGNSPLHF TGTGCCAGCAGCTCAGGGATGGGGAATTCACCCCTCCACTTT
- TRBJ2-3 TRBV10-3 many CAISESSGLTDTQYF TGTGCCATCAGTGAGTCGTCAGGGTTAACGGATACGCAGTATTTT
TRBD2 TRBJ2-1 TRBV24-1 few CATSDPIAGVRNEQFF TGTGCCACCAGTGATCCTATAGCGGGAGTAAGGAATGAGCAGTTCTTC
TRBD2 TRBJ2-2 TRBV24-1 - CATSDPGLAGLNTGELFF TGTGCCACCAGTGACCCCGGACTAGCGGGTTTGAACACCGGGGAGCTGTTTTTT
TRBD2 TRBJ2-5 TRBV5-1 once CASSLAASGRANWETQYF TGCGCCAGCAGCTTGGCGGCTAGCGGGAGGGCCAATTGGGAGACCCAGTACTTC
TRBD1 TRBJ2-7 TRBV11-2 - CASSLAQPRDRYLSYEQYF TGTGCCAGCAGCTTAGCCCAACCCCGGGACAGGTACCTTTCCTACGAGCAGTACTTC
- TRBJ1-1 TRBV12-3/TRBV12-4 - CASSLMGKDTEAFF TGTGCCAGCAGTTTAATGGGGAAGGACACTGAAGCTTTCTTT
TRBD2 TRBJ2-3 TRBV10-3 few CAISVAGGDTQYF TGTGCCATCAGTGTGGCGGGGGGAGATACGCAGTATTTT
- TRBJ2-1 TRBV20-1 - CSAGRGQGEQFF TGCAGTGCTGGGAGGGGGCAGGGTGAGCAGTTCTTC
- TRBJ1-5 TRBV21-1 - CAPQDGGGQPQHF TGTGCCCCACAGGATGGGGGCGGTCAGCCCCAGCATTTT
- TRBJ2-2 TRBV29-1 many CSVPIVTGELFF TGCAGCGTTCCCATTGTCACCGGGGAGCTGTTTTTT
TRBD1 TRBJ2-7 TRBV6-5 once CASRSGQGYIEQYF TGTGCCAGCAGGTCGGGACAGGGGTATATCGAGCAGTACTTC
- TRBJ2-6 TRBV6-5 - CASSYSTDSGANVLTF TGTGCCAGCAGTTACTCGACAGACTCTGGGGCCAACGTCCTGACTTTC
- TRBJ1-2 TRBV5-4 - CASSPGPNVGYTF TGTGCCAGCAGCCCCGGGCCGAACGTTGGCTACACCTTC
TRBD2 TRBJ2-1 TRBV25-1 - CASSATSGRGRNEQFF TGTGCCAGCAGTGCGACTAGCGGGAGAGGACGCAATGAGCAGTTCTTC
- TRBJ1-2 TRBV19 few CASTGKNYGYTF TGTGCCAGTACGGGCAAGAACTATGGCTACACCTTC
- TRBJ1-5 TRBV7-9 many CASSLGPPVPGHENQPQHF TGTGCCAGCAGCTTAGGTCCCCCGGTCCCGGGACACGAGAATCAGCCCCAGCATTTT
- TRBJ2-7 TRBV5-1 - CASSLSINYEQYF TGCGCCAGCAGCTTGAGTATCAACTACGAGCAGTACTTC
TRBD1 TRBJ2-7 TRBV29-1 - CSVTRGLYEQYF TGCAGCGTCACCAGGGGGCTGTACGAGCAGTACTTC
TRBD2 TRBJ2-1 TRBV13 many CASSPVGREGDNEQFF TGTGCCAGCAGCCCGGTGGGGCGGGAGGGTGACAATGAGCAGTTCTTC
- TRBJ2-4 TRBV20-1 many CSARDTGLKNIQYF TGCAGTGCTAGAGATACGGGCCTCAAAAACATTCAGTACTTC
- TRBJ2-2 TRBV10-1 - CASMVSGTGELFF TGCGCCAGCATGGTTAGCGGCACCGGGGAGCTGTTTTTT
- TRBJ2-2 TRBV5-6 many CASSFEGGELFF TGTGCCAGCAGCTTCGAGGGAGGGGAGCTGTTTTTT
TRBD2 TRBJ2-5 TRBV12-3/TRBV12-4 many CASRQGRERAQYF TGTGCCAGCAGACAAGGGAGGGAAAGAGCCCAGTACTTC
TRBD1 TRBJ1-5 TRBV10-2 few CATGGRDSNQPQHF TGCGCCACAGGGGGGCGGGATAGCAATCAGCCCCAGCATTTT
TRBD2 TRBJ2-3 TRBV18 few CASSRVTSGRTDTQYF TGTGCCAGCTCTCGAGTGACTAGCGGACGCACAGATACGCAGTATTTT
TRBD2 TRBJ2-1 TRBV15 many CATSRDPGGYEQFF TGTGCCACCAGCAGAGATCCGGGAGGTTATGAGCAGTTCTTC
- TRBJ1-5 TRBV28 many CASSLHYSNQPQHF TGTGCCAGCAGTTTACACTATAGCAATCAGCCCCAGCATTTT
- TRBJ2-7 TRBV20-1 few CSARDRWDTYEQYF TGCAGTGCTAGAGATCGGTGGGACACCTACGAGCAGTACTTC
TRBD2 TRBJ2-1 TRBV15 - CATSRDTSGQYNEQFF TGTGCCACCAGCAGAGATACTAGCGGACAGTACAATGAGCAGTTCTTC
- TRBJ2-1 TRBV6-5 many CASIGPNEQFF TGTGCCAGCATAGGACCCAATGAGCAGTTCTTC
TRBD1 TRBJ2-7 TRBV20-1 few CSARPWDRENYEQYF TGCAGTGCTAGGCCATGGGACAGGGAAAATTACGAGCAGTACTTC
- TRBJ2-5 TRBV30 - CAWNQYAETQYF TGTGCCTGGAATCAATACGCGGAGACCCAGTACTTC
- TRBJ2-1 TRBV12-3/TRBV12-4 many CASSFRPLGNEQFF TGTGCCAGCAGTTTCCGCCCCCTTGGCAATGAGCAGTTCTTC
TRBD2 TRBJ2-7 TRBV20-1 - CSASFREGSSYEQYF TGCAGTGCTAGTTTCCGGGAGGGCAGCTCCTACGAGCAGTACTTC
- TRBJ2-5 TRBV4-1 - CASSHAPNEETQYF TGCGCCAGCAGCCACGCGCCAAACGAGGAGACCCAGTACTTC